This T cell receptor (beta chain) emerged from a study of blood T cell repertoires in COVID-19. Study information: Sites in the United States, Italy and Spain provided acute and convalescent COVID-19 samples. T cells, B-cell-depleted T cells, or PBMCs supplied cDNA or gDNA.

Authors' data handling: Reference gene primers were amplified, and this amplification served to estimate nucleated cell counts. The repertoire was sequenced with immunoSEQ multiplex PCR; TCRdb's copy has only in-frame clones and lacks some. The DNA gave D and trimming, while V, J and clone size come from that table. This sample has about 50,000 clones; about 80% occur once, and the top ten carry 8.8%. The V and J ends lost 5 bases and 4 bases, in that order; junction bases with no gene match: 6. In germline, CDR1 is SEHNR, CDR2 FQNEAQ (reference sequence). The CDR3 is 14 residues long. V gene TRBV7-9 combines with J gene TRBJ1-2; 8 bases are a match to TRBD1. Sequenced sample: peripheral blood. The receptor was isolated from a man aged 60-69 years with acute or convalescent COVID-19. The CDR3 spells CASSPRTGSYGYTF. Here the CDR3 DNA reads TGTGCCAGCAGCCCCCGGACAGGGAGCTATGGCTACACCTTC. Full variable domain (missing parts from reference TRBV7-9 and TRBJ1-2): DTGVSQNPRHKITKRGQNVTFRCDPISEHNRLYWYRQTLGQGPEFLTYFQNEAQLEKSRLLSDRFSAERPKGSFSTLEIQRTEQGDSAMYLCASSPRTGSYGYTFGSGTRLTVV.